This T cell receptor (beta chain) was found in a study of T and B cells in COVID-19 patients. Turning to the study itself: The recovered patients had mostly mild to moderate COVID-19 with outpatient management. General observations from the study: Sorted SARS-CoV-2-responsive or tetramer+ T cells and CD4+, regulatory and CD8+ subsets were not yet sequenced. Patients with COVID-19 reportedly showed strongly skewed T cell receptor beta variable and joining gene usage.

From blood, roughly 240-550 ng of genomic DNA served as TRB template. With regard to this clonotype: Its antigen is currently unknown.

The V and J ends lost 3 bases and 8 bases respectively, with 17 bases between them. The CDR3 spans 14 residues. BIOMED2 TRB-A/B primer pools were used in multiplex TRB PCR. Each CDR3 protein is one row after TCRdb ran MiXCR on the multiplex PCR reads. The data contain more than 5,500 distinct CDR3 sequences, around 30% of them singletons. The sample was blood. The sequence was obtained from a human donor who had recovered from COVID-19. The J gene is TRBJ2-7, the V gene TRBV12-3 or TRBV12-4; tentative D call: TRBD1 (5 bases). The CDR3 DNA reads TGTGCCAGCAGTTTGGAACAGGTCCCACCAAAGCAGTACTTC. Translation: CASSLEQVPPKQYF.